This TCR beta chain was recovered during a study of PD-L1 blockade in urothelial cancer. Trimming pared 4 bases from V and 2 bases from J, leaving 12 bases between. Germline V gene sequence: CDR1 SNHLY, CDR2 FYNNEI. This CDR3 comprises 14 residues. Notes on the study in general: Improved survival was predicted by pretreatment blood TCR clonality below the median.

Regarding time point: peripheral blood 6 weeks after treatment start. It was locally advanced or metastatic urothelial carcinoma that patients had. Between 1 and 8 samples per patient were obtained, pretreatment and on-treatment. The templates were synthetic TCR analogs, and they were spiked into each PCR. Libraries were prepared by immunoSEQ multiplex PCR; TCRdb keeps only in-frame clonotypes and omits some of them. The data contain roughly 45,000 clones, roughly 80% of them seen just once; the ten biggest clones take up about 15%. Comments on this clone: Its target is not known.

Here the sequenced sample was PBMCs, taken around atezolizumab (anti-PD-L1) treatment. The rearrangement joins TRBV2 to TRBJ2-7, with D perhaps matching TRBD2 (6 bases). The clonotype was recovered from a man between 60 and 70 years old with urothelial cancer. CDR3 sequence: CASSVVGGAYEQYF. DNA of the CDR3: TGTGCCAGCAGTGTTGTGGGGGGTGCCTACGAGCAGTACTTC.